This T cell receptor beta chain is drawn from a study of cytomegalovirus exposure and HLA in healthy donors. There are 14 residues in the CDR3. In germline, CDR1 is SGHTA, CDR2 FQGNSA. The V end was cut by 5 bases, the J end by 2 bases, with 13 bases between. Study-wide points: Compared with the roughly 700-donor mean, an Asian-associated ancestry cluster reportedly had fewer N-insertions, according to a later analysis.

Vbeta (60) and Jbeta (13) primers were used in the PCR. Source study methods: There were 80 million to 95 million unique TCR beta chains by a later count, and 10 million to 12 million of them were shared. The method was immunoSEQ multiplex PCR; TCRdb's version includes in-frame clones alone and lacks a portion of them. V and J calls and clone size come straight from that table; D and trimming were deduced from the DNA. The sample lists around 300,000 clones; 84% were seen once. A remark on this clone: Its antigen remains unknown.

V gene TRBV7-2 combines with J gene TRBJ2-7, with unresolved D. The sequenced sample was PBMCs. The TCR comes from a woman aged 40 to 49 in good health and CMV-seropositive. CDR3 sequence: CASSPLRSAYEQYF. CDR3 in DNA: TGTGCCAGCAGCCCCCTACGTTCCGCCTACGAGCAGTACTTC.